Below are 16 T cell receptor beta chains sequenced from a single sample in a study of shared clonotypes between healthy human individuals. Naive CD8 populations comprised CD45RO-negative cells positively selected for CCR7, excluding terminally differentiated effector memory CD45RA+ cells. Data came from immunoSEQ multiplex PCR; TCRdb stores just in-frame clones and leaves some out. The table shows some 1,900,000 clones, with about 95% occurring only once. The sequencing input was naive CD8+ T cells sorted from blood. The receptors were sampled from a man between 18 and 29 years old in good health.

This chain uses TRBV14 with TRBJ2-7; TRBD2 might be the D (7 bases). The CDR3 has 16 amino acids. V shed 4 bases and J shed 0 bases, with 16 bases lying between them. The V gene's germline CDR1 is SGHDN and CDR2 FVKESK. The chain's CDR3 is CASSPFEGGDSYEQYF. The CDR3 bases are TGTGCCAGCAGCCCCTTTGAAGGGGGGGACTCCTACGAGCAGTACTTC. The full variable domain, completed using reference TRBV14 and TRBJ2-7, is EAGVTQFPSHSVIEKGQTVTLRCDPISGHDNLYWYRRVMGKEIKFLLHFVKESKQDESGMPNNRFLAERTGGTYSTLKVQPAELEDSGVYFCASSPFEGGDSYEQYFGPGTRLTVT.

The CDR3 DNA is TGTGCCAGCAGTGAACTCCGGGACAGGGGCTATGGCTACACCTTC. As protein: CASSELRDRGYGYTF. The chain combines TRBV6-1 with TRBJ1-2, with 10 bases identical to TRBD1. The ends lost 2 bases at V and 4 bases at J; junction bases unmatched: 4. The CDR3 sequence is 15 residues long. Germline-derived CDR1 and CDR2 are MNHNS and SASEGT.

The J gene is TRBJ1-4, the V gene TRBV7-9, with D tentatively TRBD1 (5 bases). From germline, CDR1 is SEHNR and CDR2 FQNEAQ (reference sequence). The length of the CDR3 is 12 residues. Between the trimmed V and J ends, which lost 10 bases and 7 bases, there was a span of 13 bases. This CDR3 reads CATKGKTEKLFF. CDR3 DNA: TGTGCCACTAAGGGGAAAACTGAAAAACTGTTTTTT.

The chain links TRBV7-3 to TRBJ2-1, with D uncertain. The CDR3 has 13 amino acids. Germline V lookup: CDR1 SGHTA, CDR2 FQGTGA. Trimming removed 2 bases at V and 8 bases at J, with 10 bases between. The CDR3 protein is CASSLRGLDEQFF. The CDR3 nucleotides are TGTGCCAGCAGCTTACGTGGGCTCGATGAGCAGTTCTTC.

The rearrangement joins TRBV4-1 to TRBJ2-3; TRBD1 aligns across 7 bases. This CDR3 is 15 amino acids long. Germline trimming cut 2 bases from V and 3 bases from J; bases unmatched to any gene: 5. Germline-derived CDR1 and CDR2 are MGHRA and YSYEKL. In DNA form, the CDR3 reads TGCGCCAGCAGCCAAATACAGGGGCGGACAGATACGCAGTATTTT. This sequence encodes CASSQIQGRTDTQYF.

Turning to this clone: The junction departs from the called germline gene at one end, perhaps through a read error. This chain uses TRBV7-7 with TRBJ2-2; D gene uncertain. CDR3 length equals 14 residues. In germline, CDR1 is SSHAT, CDR2 FNYEAQ (reference sequence). CDR3 loop: CASSLARNTGELFF. CDR3 nucleotides: TGTGCTAGCAGCTTAGCTAGGAACACCGGGGAGCTGTTTTTT.

The table lists this clone with a count of one. This chain links TRBV5-4 with TRBJ2-7; 8 bases line up with TRBD2. The CDR3 covers 15 residues. Germline V gene data show CDR1 as SGHNT and CDR2 as YYREEE (reference sequence). Losses at the gene ends were 0 bases for V and 6 bases for J; bases not matched to a gene: 8. The DNA of the CDR3 is TGTGCCAGCAGCTTGGGGGCGGGAGGACGTAGCGAGCAGTACTTC. It translates to CASSLGAGGRSEQYF. The full variable domain, in which reference TRBV5-4 and TRBJ2-7 provide the parts outside the CDR3, is ETGVTQSPTHLIKTRGQQVTLRCSSQSGHNTVSWYQQALGQGPQFIFQYYREEENGRGNFPPRFSGLQFPNYSSELNVNALELDDSALYLCASSLGAGGRSEQYFGPGTRLTVT.

This clone was recorded once. The V and J genes are TRBV19 and TRBJ2-7; TRBD1 matches 10 bases. Germline V gene sequence: CDR1 LNHDA, CDR2 SQIVND (reference sequence). The CDR3 is 14 residues long. The junction had 6 bases not matched to a gene; V was cut back by 9 bases and J by 1 base. The CDR3 here is CASGPGQGSYEQYF. DNA for the CDR3: TGTGCCAGCGGACCGGGACAGGGGTCCTACGAGCAGTACTTC.

The chain carries TRBV4-3 and TRBJ2-7; D uncertain. Per germline, CDR1 LGHNA and CDR2 YSLEER. The length of the CDR3 is 13 residues. Between the trimmed V and J ends, which lost 3 bases and 3 bases, there was a span of 9 bases. CDR3 in amino acids: CASSQGGVYEQYF. Written as DNA, the CDR3 is TGCGCCAGCAGCCAGGGTGGGGTCTACGAGCAGTACTTC.

The chain uses TRBV4-2 and TRBJ2-7; 15 bases are a match to TRBD2. The germline V gene has CDR1 LGHNA and CDR2 YNFKEQ. The CDR3 length is 20 residues. V was pared by 3 bases and J by 3 bases, with 15 bases of the junction left unmatched. CDR3 region: CASSHGDMGLAGGMDYEQYF. The CDR3 DNA reads TGTGCCAGCAGCCATGGCGACATGGGACTAGCGGGGGGAATGGACTACGAGCAGTACTTC.

The CDR3 loop is CASSSREAGNTIYF. CDR3 DNA sequence: TGTGCCAGCAGCTCCAGGGAGGCCGGAAACACCATATATTTT. The chain couples TRBV7-6 to TRBJ1-3; tentative D call: TRBD1 (5 bases). The CDR3 covers 14 residues. The germline V gene encodes CDR1 SGHVS and CDR2 FNYEAQ. The V gene lost 4 bases and the J gene lost 4 bases, with 11 bases spanning the gap.

V and J are TRBV4-3 and TRBJ1-6, with D uncertain. The CDR3 is made up of 15 amino acids. Germline V gene data show CDR1 as LGHNA and CDR2 as YSLEER. The V end was cut by 0 bases, the J end by 4 bases, with 7 bases between. The CDR3 DNA reads as TGCGCCAGCAGCCAAGATTTGGGGTATAATTCACCCCTCCACTTT. Its translation: CASSQDLGYNSPLHF.

The chain combines TRBV7-9 with TRBJ2-7; 11 nucleotides match TRBD2. This CDR3 has 15 amino acids. In germline, CDR1 is SEHNR, CDR2 FQNEAQ (reference sequence). V gave up 4 bases and J gave up 1 base; unmatched junction bases: 3. The CDR3 region is CASSWRLAGSYEQYF. The CDR3 nucleotides are TGTGCCAGCAGCTGGCGACTAGCGGGGTCCTACGAGCAGTACTTC. Supplemented by reference TRBV7-9 and TRBJ2-7, the full variable domain reads DTGVSQNPRHKITKRGQNVTFRCDPISEHNRLYWYRQTLGQGPEFLTYFQNEAQLEKSRLLSDRFSAERPKGSFSTLEIQRTEQGDSAMYLCASSWRLAGSYEQYFGPGTRLTVT.

This chain uses TRBV5-4 with TRBJ1-1; D is perhaps TRBD1 (6 bases). Germline CDR1 is SGHNT and CDR2 is YYREEE (reference sequence). The length of the CDR3 is 13 residues. V was clipped by 5 bases and J by 1 base, with 9 bases between them. The CDR3, as DNA: TGTGCCAGCAGGGCGGGACAGAACACTGAAGCTTTCTTT. Protein sequence: CASRAGQNTEAFF.

This clone was found a few times. J is TRBJ2-7 and V is TRBV7-9, with unresolved D. Germline V gives CDR1 SEHNR, CDR2 FQNEAQ (reference sequence). V shed 3 bases and J shed 2 bases, with 8 bases lying between them. This CDR3 spans 13 amino acids. The DNA for the CDR3 is TGTGCCAGCAGCTTGCCGGACGCCTACGAGCAGTACTTC. It is translated as CASSLPDAYEQYF.

The V and J genes are TRBV5-1 and TRBJ2-7; 11 nucleotides match TRBD2. The junction had 8 bases not matched to a gene; V was cut back by 2 bases and J by 7 bases. This CDR3 region has 15 residues. Germline CDR1 SGHRS, CDR2 YFSETQ. The CDR3 nucleotides are TGCGCCAGCAGCTTAGTAGCGGGAGGGTCAGGGGAGCAGTACTTC. Translating it yields CASSLVAGGSGEQYF.